This TCR beta chain was sequenced in a study of shared clonotypes between healthy human individuals. Sequenced by immunoSEQ multiplex PCR; TCRdb stores in-frame clones only, minus some. The sample lists 740,000 or so clones; roughly 72% were seen once. CDR3 size: 16 residues. From germline, CDR1 is KGHSH and CDR2 LQKENI. The J segment lost 1 base and the V segment lost 4 bases, leaving 5 bases of the junction unmatched. This receptor was identified in a woman aged 25 to 45 in good health. Sequencing was performed on memory CD4+ T cells sorted from blood. Indicated subset: CD45RA-negative fraction. This sequence joins TRBV18 and TRBJ1-5; 9 positions agree with TRBD1. The DNA for the CDR3 is TGTGCCAGCTCACTTTCGACAGGGGGGAGCAATCAGCCCCAGCATTTT. The encoded protein is CASSLSTGGSNQPQHF.